These 24 T cell receptor beta chains were sequenced from one sample in a study of cytomegalovirus exposure and HLA in healthy donors. PCR primers comprised 60 Vbeta and 13 Jbeta primers. Sequencing used immunoSEQ multiplex PCR; TCRdb keeps in-frame clones, though not all of them. Here the sample spans about 130,000 clones, about 81% being singletons. The specimen sequenced was PBMCs. Every receptor here comes from a woman aged 25-40 years in good health and CMV-seronegative.

J is TRBJ2-1 and V is TRBV4-2; D gene ambiguous. Trimming cost V 4 bases and J 8 bases, with 9 bases left between them. Looked up from germline, CDR1 is LGHNA and CDR2 is YNFKEQ. The CDR3 consists of 12 residues. The CDR3 reads CASSPRKDEQFF. CDR3 nucleotides: TGTGCCAGCAGCCCGAGGAAGGATGAGCAGTTCTTC.

The chain couples TRBV7-6 to TRBJ2-3; D gene unclear. Germline V CDR1 and CDR2: SGHVS, FNYEAQ. Trimming removed 3 bases at V and 6 bases at J, with 13 bases between. The CDR3 totals 14 residues. The CDR3 spells CASSFGNQADTQYF. As DNA, the CDR3 is TGTGCCAGCAGCTTTGGTAACCAAGCGGATACGCAGTATTTT.

The V gene is TRBV6-1, the J gene TRBJ2-7; 9 bases fit TRBD1. Looked up from germline, CDR1 is MNHNS and CDR2 is SASEGT. The V gene end was trimmed by 4 bases and the J gene end by 5 bases; junction bases not matched to a gene: 6. This CDR3 is built from 14 residues. CDR3 amino acids: CASSGGQGTDEQYF. As DNA, the CDR3 is TGTGCCAGCAGTGGTGGACAGGGGACCGACGAGCAGTACTTC.

The chain has TRBV9 and TRBJ2-1, with 9 bases that match TRBD2. CDR1 and CDR2 (germline): SGDLS, YYNGEE. The CDR3 covers 16 residues. V shed 3 bases and J 7 bases; nucleotides not matched to a gene: 11. Here the CDR3 reads CASSETDGLAYNEQFF. In nucleotides, the CDR3 is TGTGCCAGCAGCGAGACAGACGGACTAGCGTATAATGAGCAGTTCTTC.

The chain has TRBV27 and TRBJ1-3; TRBD1 matches at 7 bases. This CDR3 spans 15 amino acids. The J segment lost 3 bases and the V segment lost 5 bases, leaving 7 bases of the junction unmatched. Germline CDR1 is MNHEY and CDR2 is SMNVEV (reference sequence). The CDR3, as DNA: TGTGCCAGCAGTGCAAGCCAGGGGGGTGGAAACACCATATATTTT. Amino acids: CASSASQGGGNTIYF.

Only one count was recorded for this clone. The CDR3 protein is CASSISRRNEKLFF. CDR3 nucleotides: TGTGCCAGTAGTATATCCCGGAGGAATGAAAAACTGTTTTTT. The V call is TRBV19, the J call TRBJ1-4; D is undetermined. The germline V and J ends were trimmed by 2 bases and 5 bases, with 9 bases remaining between them. CDR3 length: 14 amino acids. The germline V gene encodes CDR1 LNHDA and CDR2 SQIVND (reference sequence).

The rearrangement uses TRBV7-9 and TRBJ1-6, with D possibly matching TRBD1 (5 bases). Trimming stripped 5 bases from V and 0 bases from J, with 8 bases between. From germline, CDR1 is SEHNR and CDR2 FQNEAQ (reference sequence). The CDR3 sequence is 15 residues long. The CDR3 nucleotides are TGTGCCAGCAGCCGTGACAGCTCCTATAATTCACCCCTCCACTTT. As protein: CASSRDSSYNSPLHF.

V gene TRBV29-1 combines with J gene TRBJ2-2, with 10 positions matching TRBD2. Germline V CDR1 and CDR2: SQVTM, ANQGSEA. CDR3 length: 21 residues. Germline trimming cut 0 bases from V and 1 base from J; bases unmatched to any gene: 17. CDR3 protein: CSVEDLQGLAGEVQNTGELFF. Written as DNA, the CDR3 is TGCAGCGTTGAAGATCTTCAGGGTCTAGCGGGAGAAGTACAGAACACCGGGGAGCTGTTTTTT.

The chain couples TRBV18 to TRBJ1-2, with 7 positions matching TRBD1. V gave up 3 bases and J gave up 8 bases; unmatched junction bases: 3. The germline V gene encodes CDR1 KGHSH and CDR2 LQKENI. The CDR3 covers 12 residues. The CDR3 sequence is CASSPDRVGYTF. CDR3 in DNA: TGTGCCAGCTCACCTGACAGGGTAGGCTACACCTTC.

This clone occurred once. This chain links TRBV5-1 with TRBJ1-1; D is perhaps TRBD1 (6 bases). Germline V lookup: CDR1 SGHRS, CDR2 YFSETQ. This CDR3 region has 13 residues. The ends were cut back, 5 bases at V and 2 bases at J, with 10 bases in the middle. In DNA form, the CDR3 reads TGCGCCAGCAGTATGGACAGTAACACTGAAGCTTTCTTT. Its translation: CASSMDSNTEAFF.

The CDR3 bases are TGCGCCAGCAGCTTGGTTATGGGACAAGAAGAGACCCAGTACTTC. Translated: CASSLVMGQEETQYF. The V and J genes are TRBV5-1 and TRBJ2-5; weak D call: TRBD1 (6 bases). There are 15 residues in the CDR3. Germline lookup yields CDR1 SGHRS and CDR2 YFSETQ. V was clipped by 0 bases and J by 3 bases, with 12 bases between them.

The V call is TRBV5-1, the J call TRBJ1-1, with 9 positions matching TRBD1. Germline V lookup: CDR1 SGHRS, CDR2 YFSETQ. V was clipped by 0 bases and J by 4 bases; unmatched bases: 4. There are 15 residues in the CDR3. CDR3 sequence reads: CASSLEGQGFTEAFF. As DNA, the CDR3 is TGCGCCAGCAGCTTGGAGGGACAGGGTTTCACTGAAGCTTTCTTT. The whole variable domain, remainder taken from reference TRBV5-1 and TRBJ1-1, is KAGVTQTPRYLIKTRGQQVTLSCSPISGHRSVSWYQQTPGQGLQFLFEYFSETQRNKGNFPGRFSGRQFSNSRSEMNVSTLELGDSALYLCASSLEGQGFTEAFFGQGTRLTVV.

In its sample, this clone was seen once. J is TRBJ1-1 and V is TRBV19; D might be TRBD1 (6 bases). The CDR3 totals 11 residues. Trimming took off 9 bases at V and 3 bases at J, with 8 bases between the two ends. Germline values: CDR1 LNHDA, CDR2 SQIVND (reference sequence). CDR3 amino acids: CASQGYTEAFF. In nucleotides, the CDR3 is TGTGCCAGCCAGGGGTACACTGAAGCTTTCTTT.

The gene calls are TRBV18 and TRBJ2-7, with 11 bases aligning to TRBD2. CDR3 length: 15 residues. The V gene end was trimmed by 3 bases and the J gene end by 2 bases; junction bases not matched to a gene: 3. Germline V gene data show CDR1 as KGHSH and CDR2 as LQKENI. In nucleotides, the CDR3 is TGTGCCAGCTCACCTAGCGGGGGGGCCGCCTACGAGCAGTACTTC. As protein: CASSPSGGAAYEQYF.

The genes are TRBV5-1 and TRBJ2-1, with 9 bases matching TRBD2. The CDR3 has 16 residues. Unmatched junction bases numbered 6, after V lost 4 bases and J lost 1 base. Germline V gene sequence: CDR1 SGHRS, CDR2 YFSETQ. This chain's CDR3 is CASSRLAGASYNEQFF. The CDR3 DNA is TGCGCCAGCAGCAGGTTAGCGGGAGCTTCCTACAATGAGCAGTTCTTC.

V and J are TRBV19 and TRBJ2-7; 7 positions match TRBD2. Unmatched junction bases numbered 10, after V lost 4 bases and J lost 4 bases. The CDR3 sequence is 15 residues long. CDR1 is LNHDA and CDR2 is SQIVND in the germline V gene (reference sequence). Here the CDR3 reads CASSRSSGTTYEQYF. DNA for the CDR3: TGTGCCAGTAGTAGGTCAAGCGGGACTACTTACGAGCAGTACTTC.

The chain is built from TRBV7-9 and TRBJ1-3; TRBD1 is a possible D gene (5 bases). The CDR3 is 17 amino acids. The V gene's germline CDR1 is SEHNR and CDR2 FQNEAQ (reference sequence). Trimming took off 2 bases at V and 0 bases at J, with 14 bases between the two ends. CDR3 coding DNA: TGTGCCAGCAGCTTACGACAGCTTTCTTACTCTGGAAACACCATATATTTT. Translating gives CASSLRQLSYSGNTIYF.

The J gene is TRBJ2-3, the V gene TRBV5-1; 10 bases fit TRBD2. This CDR3 is built from 16 residues. Germline V gene sequence: CDR1 SGHRS, CDR2 YFSETQ. Trimming at V came to 0 bases and at J to 4 bases, leaving 5 bases not matched to a gene. CDR3 loop: CASSLEGSGGADTQYF. The CDR3 DNA reads TGCGCCAGCAGCTTGGAGGGAAGCGGGGGGGCAGATACGCAGTATTTT.

This rearrangement joins TRBV11-2 to TRBJ1-3; D not certain. This CDR3 has 13 amino acids. Between the trimmed V and J ends, which lost 3 bases and 7 bases, there was a span of 10 bases. Germline V lookup: CDR1 SGHAT, CDR2 FQNNGV. The CDR3 region is CASSFGRENTIYF. The CDR3 DNA is TGTGCCAGCAGCTTTGGGAGGGAGAACACCATATATTTT.

The J gene is TRBJ1-2, the V gene TRBV6-5; 10 positions match TRBD1. The trim removed 0 bases at V and 4 bases at J, leaving 5 bases unmatched. The CDR3 covers 16 residues. Per the germline V gene, CDR1 is MNHEY and CDR2 is SVGAGI. The CDR3 sequence is CASSYSGQGTFYGYTF. CDR3 sequence (DNA): TGTGCCAGCAGTTACTCGGGACAGGGGACGTTCTATGGCTACACCTTC.

To note about this clone: At one end, the junction sequence differs from germline, possibly due to a read error. The genes are TRBV7-9 and TRBJ2-1; D is uncertain. The germline V gene has CDR1 SEHNR and CDR2 FQNEAQ (reference sequence). This CDR3 contains 18 residues. The chain's CDR3 is CSSSFTYPTVSNANEQFF. Here the CDR3 DNA reads TGTTCCAGCAGCTTCACCTACCCCACGGTGAGCAATGCAAATGAGCAGTTCTTC.

In its sample, this clone was seen a few times. The CDR3, as DNA: TGTGCCAGCAGTGATAAGACTAGCGGGGGGGCCGAGCTGTTTTTT. Residues: CASSDKTSGGAELFF. The chain employs TRBV6-1 and TRBJ2-2; TRBD2 agrees at 14 bases. The germline V gene encodes CDR1 MNHNS and CDR2 SASEGT. This CDR3 has 15 amino acids. The V segment lost 3 bases and the J segment 11 bases; nucleotides outside the gene matches: 5.

This clone was picked up a small number of times. The genes are TRBV27 and TRBJ2-3; 9 positions match TRBD2. Looked up from germline, CDR1 is MNHEY and CDR2 is SMNVEV (reference sequence). The CDR3 totals 15 residues. V lost 3 bases and J lost 6; bases outside the gene matches: 7. In DNA, the CDR3 is TGTGCCAGCAGTTTCCTAGCGGGGCCACGGGATACGCAGTATTTT. It is translated as CASSFLAGPRDTQYF.

The CDR3 loop is CASSHQGSSGANVLTF. The CDR3 DNA is TGTGCCAGCTCCCACCAAGGGAGCTCTGGGGCCAACGTCCTGACTTTC. V usage is TRBV11-2 and J usage is TRBJ2-6; tentative D call: TRBD2 (5 bases). Germline CDR1 SGHAT, CDR2 FQNNGV. V lost 8 bases, J lost 0 bases, and 14 bases lay in between. The CDR3 sequence is 16 residues long.